The 31 T cell receptor beta chains below all came from one sample that was sequenced in a study of blood T cell repertoires in COVID-19. TCRdb's table, derived via immunoSEQ multiplex PCR, lists solely in-frame clones and lacks some. The data show 300,000 to 400,000 clones, approximately 90% seen once. Sequenced material: peripheral blood. These receptors all stem from a woman aged 45-59 years with active or convalescent COVID-19.

The rearrangement uses TRBV27 and TRBJ1-2; possible D gene TRBD1, 6 bases. Germline CDR1 MNHEY, CDR2 SMNVEV (reference sequence). The CDR3 length is 14 residues. V lost 5 bases and J lost 1, with 11 bases in between. The CDR3 DNA reads TGTGCCAGCAGTCGGGGGGCGCTTAACTATGGCTACACCTTC. Its translation: CASSRGALNYGYTF.

This rearrangement joins TRBV13 to TRBJ2-4; 7 bases are shared with TRBD2. Germline assignment: CDR1 PRHDT and CDR2 FYEKMQ (reference sequence). This CDR3 is 16 amino acids long. With V trimmed by 0 bases and J by 4 bases, 6 bases remained unmatched. The CDR3 region is CASSLGWLADKNIQYF. DNA for the CDR3: TGTGCCAGCAGCTTAGGCTGGCTAGCGGATAAAAACATTCAGTACTTC.

The count of this clone is one. The chain combines TRBV12-3 or TRBV12-4 with TRBJ1-5, with D perhaps matching TRBD1 (6 bases). Trimming took off 8 bases at V and 2 bases at J, with 7 bases between the two ends. The CDR3 runs 12 residues. In DNA, the CDR3 is TGTGCCAGCCGGACAGGCAATCAGCCCCAGCATTTT. Translating gives CASRTGNQPQHF.

This chain links TRBV21-1 with TRBJ2-3; the listed D gene, TRBD1, was not tested against the DNA. TRBV21-1 is a known pseudogene. The CDR3 consists of 17 residues. CDR3 sequence reads: CASSKDGAGTVPDTQYF. The CDR3 nucleotides are TGTGCCAGCAGCAAAGACGGGGCCGGGACAGTCCCAGATACGCAGTATTTT.

CDR3 protein: CASSLPPPQGRDGNTIYF. CDR3 DNA sequence: TGTGCCAGCAGTCTACCACCCCCTCAGGGTCGAGACGGAAACACCATATATTTT. The chain links TRBV5-8 to TRBJ1-3; tentative D call: TRBD1 (5 bases). The germline V gene encodes CDR1 SGHTS and CDR2 YDEGEE. Trimming stripped 5 bases from V and 4 bases from J, with 25 bases between. CDR3 length: 18 amino acids.

The chain is built from TRBV3-1 (or the pseudogene TRBV3-2) and TRBJ2-7, with D hard to call. The CDR3 totals 15 residues. Germline V gives CDR1 LGHDT, CDR2 YNNKEL (reference sequence). V lost 3 bases and J lost 0, with 12 bases in between. The CDR3 region has the DNA TGTGCCAGCAGCCACCCTAGAGTTGCCTCCTACGAGCAGTACTTC. It encodes CASSHPRVASYEQYF.

The chain couples TRBV6-7 to TRBJ2-5, with 11 bases aligning to TRBD1. TRBV6-7 is identified as an open reading frame with a role that is uncertain. There are 18 residues in the CDR3. V lost 4 bases to trimming and J lost 1 base; unmatched junction nucleotides: 11. The CDR3 DNA sequence: TGTGCCAGCAGTTTTCACTTCTCCGGGACAGGGGGCCAAGAGACCCAGTACTTC. It yields the protein CASSFHFSGTGGQETQYF.

The chain joins TRBV9 to TRBJ2-3; TRBD2 agrees at 9 bases. V dropped 3 bases and J dropped 8; count of bases not matched to a gene: 7. The length of the CDR3 is 14 residues. Germline V CDR1 and CDR2: SGDLS, YYNGEE. The CDR3 region has the DNA TGTGCCAGCAGCGCTGTAGCGGGAGAGGGTACGCAGTATTTT. Translated, it gives CASSAVAGEGTQYF.

This chain joins TRBV6-2 or TRBV6-3 and TRBJ1-2; D call uncertain. Per the germline V gene, CDR1 is MNHEY and CDR2 is SVGEGT. CDR3 length: 12 amino acids. V was clipped by 2 bases and J by 4 bases, with 5 bases between them. In nucleotides, the CDR3 is TGTGCCAGCAGTTACCTATCCTATGGCTACACCTTC. Translating it yields CASSYLSYGYTF.

This clone was counted a few times. The chain recombines TRBV20-1 with TRBJ1-4, with D unclear. The CDR3 is 13 amino acids. CDR1 and CDR2 from the germline V gene are DFQATT and SNEGSKA (reference sequence). V was pared by 3 bases and J by 5 bases, with 10 bases between. The CDR3 DNA is TGCAGTGCTAGTTGGAGGAGAAATGAAAAACTGTTTTTT. This codes for CSASWRRNEKLFF.

The chain uses TRBV28 and TRBJ1-6, with D tentatively TRBD1 (6 bases). CDR1 MDHEN and CDR2 SYDVKM come from the germline V gene. Between the trimmed V and J ends, which lost 4 bases and 5 bases, there was a span of 21 bases. CDR3 length equals 18 residues. CDR3 sequence reads: CASSSTIYRDKNNSPLHF. The CDR3 DNA reads as TGTGCCAGCAGTTCCACCATATACCGGGACAAAAATAATTCACCCCTCCACTTT.

This chain uses TRBV10-3 with TRBJ2-1; 14 bases align to TRBD2. The CDR3 consists of 19 residues. Per germline, CDR1 ENHRY and CDR2 SYGVKD. With V trimmed by 4 bases and J by 5 bases, 13 bases remained unmatched. CDR3 in amino acids: CAISVSRGLAGAGDNEQFF. CDR3 DNA sequence: TGTGCCATCAGTGTTTCCCGGGGACTAGCGGGGGCCGGGGACAATGAGCAGTTCTTC.

This sequence joins TRBV9 and TRBJ1-1, with D tentatively TRBD1 (5 bases). CDR1 and CDR2 from the germline V gene are SGDLS and YYNGEE. This CDR3 region has 14 residues. The V gene lost 0 bases and the J gene lost 1 base, with 7 bases spanning the gap. CDR3 bases: TGTGCCAGCAGCGTAGAGGGGCAGAACACTGAAGCTTTCTTT. This encodes CASSVEGQNTEAFF.

The V and J genes are TRBV4-2 and TRBJ2-3, with D unresolved. V was shortened by 0 bases and J by 5 bases, with 6 bases between the two germline ends. This CDR3 is built from 13 residues. The germline CDR1 and CDR2 sequences are LGHNA and YNFKEQ. For the CDR3, the DNA is TGTGCCAGCAGCCAAGATCAGGTAGATACGCAGTATTTT. This gives the protein CASSQDQVDTQYF.

The J gene is TRBJ2-7, the V gene TRBV10-1; D is unresolved. Trimming took 0 bases from V and 7 from J, leaving 13 bases between them. This CDR3 spans 14 amino acids. CDR1 and CDR2 (germline): WNHNN, SYGVQD (reference sequence). The CDR3 protein is CASSESAEVDEQYF. In DNA, the CDR3 is TGCGCCAGCAGTGAGTCGGCTGAGGTGGATGAGCAGTACTTC.

The chain couples TRBV29-1 to TRBJ1-2; 11 bases match TRBD1. The CDR3 is 14 amino acids. Germline loops: CDR1 SQVTM, CDR2 ANQGSEA. V dropped 0 bases and J dropped 8; count of bases not matched to a gene: 5. The CDR3 DNA is TGCAGCGTTGAAGATTGGGGACAGGGGGGCGGCTACACCTTC. Its protein is CSVEDWGQGGGYTF. Based on the CDR3 plus reference TRBV29-1 and TRBJ1-2, the full variable domain is SAVISQKPSRDICQRGTSLTIQCQVDSQVTMMFWYRQQPGQSLTLIATANQGSEATYESGFVIDKFPISRPNLTFSTLTVSNMSPEDSSIYLCSVEDWGQGGGYTFGSGTRLTVV.

The rearrangement joins TRBV11-3 to TRBJ1-2, with D tentatively TRBD1 (5 bases). The CDR3 covers 15 residues. V lost 5 bases and J lost 0, with 13 bases in between. CDR1 SGHNT and CDR2 YENEEA come from the germline V gene. CDR3 DNA: TGTGCCAGCAGCCCCATCAGGGAAGCTAACTATGGCTACACCTTC. Encoded protein: CASSPIREANYGYTF.

The rearrangement joins TRBV19 to TRBJ1-5; D ambiguous. Trimming cost V 5 bases and J 4 bases, with 15 bases left between them. This CDR3 comprises 15 residues. The germline gives CDR1 LNHDA, CDR2 SQIVND (reference sequence). CDR3 nucleotide sequence: TGTGCCAGTAGTCTCGACTCGGCAGTTAATCAGCCCCAGCATTTT. It specifies CASSLDSAVNQPQHF.

This clone was detected only a few times. The gene calls are TRBV7-2 and TRBJ1-2, with TRBD1 identical over 7 bases. The CDR3 is 15 amino acids. With 5 bases clipped from V and 1 base from J, the junction kept 7 bases outside the gene matches. Germline loops: CDR1 SGHTA, CDR2 FQGNSA. CDR3 nucleotides: TGTGCCAGCAGCCCCCAGGGGGGACTTAACTATGGCTACACCTTC. The encoded protein is CASSPQGGLNYGYTF.

This clone has just a few counts. The chain carries TRBV4-1 and TRBJ2-7, with 10 bases that match TRBD2. With 4 bases clipped from V and 2 bases from J, the junction kept 5 bases outside the gene matches. CDR1 and CDR2 (germline): MGHRA, YSYEKL. CDR3 size: 15 residues. DNA of the CDR3: TGCGCCAGCAGCCCCCGAGCGGGAGGGACCTACGAGCAGTACTTC. This translates into CASSPRAGGTYEQYF.

This chain uses TRBV5-6 with TRBJ1-4; D gene uncertain. Germline V gene sequence: CDR1 SGHDT, CDR2 YYEEEE. The CDR3 totals 17 residues. Trimming left V 1 base short and J 7 bases short, with 20 bases between. Written as DNA, the CDR3 is TGTGCCAGCAGCTTGAGGAATCCGGGGTTCCGGGGTGAAAAACTGTTTTTT. Protein sequence: CASSLRNPGFRGEKLFF.

The V and J genes are TRBV9 and TRBJ2-1, with D maybe TRBD2 (6 bases). The V gene lost 0 bases and the J gene lost 7 bases, with 11 bases spanning the gap. This CDR3 is built from 14 residues. CDR1 is SGDLS, CDR2 YYNGEE, per germline. The CDR3 region is CASSVGLGLNEQFF. CDR3 nucleotides: TGTGCCAGCAGCGTAGGACTAGGACTTAATGAGCAGTTCTTC.

Only a few counts were recorded for this clone. The junction shows a germline mismatch at one end, possibly a read error. The chain carries TRBV7-7 and TRBJ2-2; 7 bases are a match to TRBD1. CDR3 size: 16 residues. CDR1 and CDR2 from the germline V gene are SSHAT and FNYEAQ (reference sequence). The CDR3 coding sequence is TGTGCTAGCAGCTCCGGCAGGGGGATTGGCACCGGGGAGCTGTTTTTT. It is translated as CASSSGRGIGTGELFF.

This chain links TRBV5-4 with TRBJ2-3, with 7 bases lining up with TRBD2. Per the germline V gene, CDR1 is SGHNT and CDR2 is YYREEE (reference sequence). With 1 base clipped from V and 3 bases from J, the junction kept 8 bases outside the gene matches. This CDR3 spans 16 amino acids. The CDR3 DNA reads as TGTGCCAGCAGCTTGAAGCCGGGACTATCAACAGATACGCAGTATTTT. Amino acid sequence: CASSLKPGLSTDTQYF.

The chain joins TRBV5-1 to TRBJ1-4, with a weak D call TRBD1 (5 bases). This CDR3 region has 15 residues. Germline V lookup: CDR1 SGHRS, CDR2 YFSETQ. V shed 0 bases and J shed 3 bases, with 9 bases lying between them. CDR3 in DNA: TGCGCCAGCAGCTTGGGAAGGGGATCTAATGAAAAACTGTTTTTT. Residues: CASSLGRGSNEKLFF.

J is TRBJ2-3 and V is TRBV4-1, with TRBD2 matching 12 bases. The length of the CDR3 is 16 residues. After removal of 4 bases from V and 6 bases from J, the junction contained 8 bases not matched to a gene. The germline V gene has CDR1 MGHRA and CDR2 YSYEKL. The CDR3 nucleotides are TGCGCCAGCAGCCTTACCGGGACTAGCGGGTGGGATACGCAGTATTTT. This codes for CASSLTGTSGWDTQYF.

This chain uses TRBV5-5 with TRBJ1-1; no definite D call. Trimming took off 3 bases at V and 1 base at J, with 13 bases between the two ends. CDR1 and CDR2 from the germline V gene are SGHKS and YYEKEE (reference sequence). There are 15 residues in the CDR3. The chain's CDR3 is CASSSILQENTEAFF. The CDR3 DNA reads as TGTGCCAGCAGCTCGATTCTGCAGGAGAACACTGAAGCTTTCTTT.

The CDR3 spells CASSDPGQQNTEAFF. CDR3 DNA: TGCGCCAGCAGTGACCCGGGACAGCAGAACACTGAAGCTTTCTTT. The genes are TRBV10-1 and TRBJ1-1; 7 bases map to TRBD1. The CDR3 contains 15 residues. The V and J ends lost 3 bases and 1 base, in that order; junction bases with no gene match: 5. Germline V gene lookup returns CDR1 WNHNN and CDR2 SYGVQD (reference sequence).

This clone appeared a single time. The chain links TRBV18 to TRBJ2-3; possible D gene TRBD1, 6 bases. V lost 2 bases and J lost 6, with 18 bases in between. The V gene's germline CDR1 is KGHSH and CDR2 LQKENI. This CDR3 is 16 amino acids long. The CDR3 DNA follows: TGTGCCAGCTCACCATCTACAGGGAAGGGGAAGGATACGCAGTATTTT. Translation: CASSPSTGKGKDTQYF.

The gene calls are TRBV4-3 and TRBJ1-2, with TRBD1 matching over 8 bases. V was clipped by 3 bases and J by 1 base; unmatched bases: 4. Germline V gene data show CDR1 as LGHNA and CDR2 as YSLEER. The CDR3 length is 15 residues. The CDR3 here is CASSQETGVNYGYTF. In nucleotides, the CDR3 is TGCGCCAGCAGCCAGGAGACAGGGGTTAACTATGGCTACACCTTC.

Remarks on this clone: The same CDR3 also results from other DNA sequences found in this sample. The J gene is TRBJ1-1, the V gene TRBV18; 9 positions agree with TRBD1. Germline V CDR1 and CDR2: KGHSH, LQKENI. CDR3 length: 14 amino acids. With 6 bases clipped from V and 1 base from J, the junction kept 3 bases outside the gene matches. The CDR3: CASSRGQGNTEAFF. CDR3 DNA sequence: TGTGCCAGCTCCCGGGGACAGGGGAACACTGAAGCTTTCTTT. The whole variable domain, remainder taken from reference TRBV18 and TRBJ1-1, is NAGVMQNPRHLVRRRGQEARLRCSPMKGHSHVYWYRQLPEEGLKFMVYLQKENIIDESGMPKERFSAEFPKEGPSILRIQQVVRGDSAAYFCASSRGQGNTEAFFGQGTRLTVV.